A selection of T cell receptor beta chains follows, all from one sample in a study of shared clonotypes between healthy human individuals. Sequencing used immunoSEQ multiplex PCR; TCRdb keeps in-frame clones, though not all of them. This sample has 2 million to 3 million clones, with 93% found just once. Sample: naive CD4+ T cells from PBMCs. Receptors originate from a man aged 18 to 29 in good health. Some clones in this sample may be carry-over from other donors' samples. The CDR3 runs from the conserved cysteine through the conserved F or W. D genes are given only for firm matches. Size tells how often a clone was seen (once, few, many) or the class of an expanded clone, and some rows leave it out.

d_gene	j_gene	abundance	len	v_gene	CDR3aa	CDR3nt
-	TRBJ2-1	-	14	TRBV7-3	CASSLSPSYNEQFF	TGTGCCAGCAGCTTAAGTCCCTCCTACAATGAGCAGTTCTTC
-	TRBJ2-6	-	13	TRBV6-5	CASKVPGANVLTF	TGTGCCAGCAAGGTCCCTGGGGCCAACGTCCTGACTTTC
TRBD1	TRBJ1-1	-	14	TRBV14	CASSHLGQGPEAFF	TGTGCCAGCAGCCACCTAGGACAGGGCCCCGAAGCTTTCTTT
-	TRBJ2-1	once	15	TRBV7-2	CASSLGTLLYNEQFF	TGTGCCAGCAGCTTAGGGACTCTGCTCTACAATGAGCAGTTCTTC
-	TRBJ2-1	-	14	TRBV28	CASSSPGLPNEQFF	TGTGCCAGCAGTTCCCCCGGGCTCCCCAATGAGCAGTTCTTC
-	TRBJ1-5	-	17	TRBV27	CASSSQFPRKYNQPQHF	TGTGCCAGCAGTTCCCAGTTCCCCCGCAAGTACAATCAGCCCCAGCATTTT
-	TRBJ2-5	-	14	TRBV5-1	CASSLEGGPETQYF	TGCGCCAGCAGCTTGGAAGGGGGGCCAGAGACCCAGTACTTC
TRBD2	TRBJ2-5	-	16	TRBV9	CASSVHSGSVQETQYF	TGTGCCAGCAGCGTACATAGCGGGAGTGTTCAAGAGACCCAGTACTTC
-	TRBJ1-1	-	15	TRBV5-1	CASRPLQGSNTEAFF	TGCGCCAGCAGACCGTTACAGGGCTCGAACACTGAAGCTTTCTTT
-	TRBJ1-1	-	14	TRBV18	CASSLGGQNTEAFF	TGTGCCAGCTCACTAGGAGGTCAGAACACTGAAGCTTTCTTT
TRBD1	TRBJ1-5	once	14	TRBV6-5	CASSTYRGDQPQHF	TGTGCCAGCAGTACCTACAGGGGTGATCAGCCCCAGCATTTT
TRBD1	TRBJ2-2	-	15	TRBV2	CARTGTGTNTGELFF	TGTGCCAGGACCGGGACAGGGACGAACACCGGGGAGCTGTTTTTT
-	TRBJ1-3	-	17	TRBV9	CASSIGGGIGSGNTIYF	TGTGCCAGCAGCATAGGAGGGGGGATAGGCTCTGGAAACACCATATATTTT
-	TRBJ1-2	-	14	TRBV6-6	CASSVPGENYGYTF	TGTGCCAGCAGTGTGCCAGGGGAGAACTATGGCTACACCTTC
-	TRBJ2-7	-	14	TRBV5-1	CASSLGRGSYEQYF	TGCGCCAGCAGCTTGGGTAGAGGTTCCTACGAGCAGTACTTC
-	TRBJ2-7	-	15	TRBV5-6	CASSLFGHQDYEQYF	TGTGCCAGCAGCTTGTTTGGCCACCAGGACTACGAGCAGTACTTC
TRBD2	TRBJ2-7	-	13	TRBV2	CASSERATSGTRF	TGTGCCAGCAGTGAAAGGGCGACTAGCGGGACGAGATTC
-	TRBJ1-4	-	15	TRBV15	CATSINPATNEKLFF	TGTGCCACCAGCATCAACCCTGCAACTAATGAAAAACTGTTTTTT
TRBD2	TRBJ2-2	once	15	TRBV12-5	CASGFWLAGAGELFF	TGTGCTAGTGGTTTTTGGCTAGCGGGAGCCGGGGAGCTGTTTTTT
-	TRBJ1-5	-	15	TRBV28	CASLTPGTINQPQHF	TGTGCCAGCCTGACACCCGGGACAATCAATCAGCCCCAGCATTTT
-	TRBJ1-1	few	14	TRBV6-6	CASSSYTANTEAFF	TGTGCCAGCAGTTCATATACAGCGAACACTGAAGCTTTCTTT
TRBD1	TRBJ1-3	-	15	TRBV7-9	CASSSRDRERNTIYF	TGTGCCAGCAGCTCCCGGGACAGGGAAAGAAACACCATATATTTT
TRBD2	TRBJ2-1	-	15	TRBV7-6	CASSLGTSGYNEQFF	TGTGCCAGCAGCCTTGGGACTAGCGGATACAATGAGCAGTTCTTC
-	TRBJ1-1	-	15	TRBV29-1	CSVFYGKRGDTEAFF	TGCAGCGTTTTTTACGGGAAACGGGGGGACACTGAAGCTTTCTTT
TRBD1	TRBJ1-3	-	15	TRBV4-1	CASSHVGTAGNTIYF	TGCGCCAGCAGCCACGTCGGGACAGCCGGAAACACCATATATTTT
-	TRBJ2-5	-	15	TRBV18	CASSPLTGAKETQYF	TGTGCCAGCTCACCATTGACGGGGGCCAAAGAGACCCAGTACTTC
-	TRBJ1-3	-	13	TRBV7-2	CASRGRRGNTIYF	TGTGCCAGCAGAGGTCGGAGGGGAAACACCATATATTTT
-	TRBJ2-7	-	11	TRBV20-1	CSATRTYEQYF	TGCAGTGCTACTAGGACCTACGAGCAGTACTTC
-	TRBJ1-3	-	16	TRBV10-3	CAISEARPSSGNTIYF	TGTGCCATCAGTGAAGCGCGGCCCAGCTCTGGAAACACCATATATTTT
TRBD1	TRBJ1-2	-	14	TRBV7-2	CASSQRGQIYGYTF	TGTGCCAGCAGCCAACGGGGACAGATCTATGGCTACACCTTC
-	TRBJ2-7	-	12	TRBV6-1	CASSSTSREQYF	TGTGCCAGCAGCTCCACCTCCCGCGAGCAGTACTTC
TRBD1	TRBJ1-5	-	15	TRBV10-3	CAIREDRVGNQPQHF	TGTGCCATCAGAGAAGACAGGGTCGGGAATCAGCCCCAGCATTTT
-	TRBJ1-2	-	14	TRBV6-1	CASRSWGIGYGYTF	TGTGCCAGCAGGTCATGGGGGATCGGGTATGGCTACACCTTC
-	TRBJ1-3	-	14	TRBV5-1	CASSLGSDGNTIYF	TGCGCCAGCAGCCTCGGGAGCGATGGAAACACCATATATTTT
-	TRBJ2-5	-	15	TRBV5-1	CASSLVLAAQETQYF	TGCGCCAGCAGCTTGGTATTAGCGGCCCAAGAGACCCAGTACTTC
-	TRBJ1-2	-	14	TRBV15	CATSSLQTQRGYTF	TGTGCCACCAGCAGCCTCCAGACCCAACGCGGCTACACCTTC
TRBD2	TRBJ2-1	-	15	TRBV28	CASSLNGLGSVEQFF	TGTGCCAGCAGTTTAAACGGACTAGGCAGCGTTGAGCAGTTCTTC
TRBD1	TRBJ1-4	-	15	TRBV5-1	CASSLAGQGPEKLFF	TGCGCCAGCAGCTTGGCGGGACAGGGGCCTGAAAAACTGTTTTTT
-	TRBJ2-3	once	15	TRBV5-6	CASSYGQPSTDTQYF	TGTGCCAGCAGCTACGGACAGCCGAGCACAGATACGCAGTATTTT
-	TRBJ2-3	-	13	TRBV6-5	CATEGSFTDTQYF	TGTGCCACCGAGGGCAGCTTCACAGATACGCAGTATTTT
-	TRBJ2-7	-	12	TRBV9	CASSVADYEQYF	TGTGCCAGCAGCGTTGCCGACTACGAGCAGTACTTC